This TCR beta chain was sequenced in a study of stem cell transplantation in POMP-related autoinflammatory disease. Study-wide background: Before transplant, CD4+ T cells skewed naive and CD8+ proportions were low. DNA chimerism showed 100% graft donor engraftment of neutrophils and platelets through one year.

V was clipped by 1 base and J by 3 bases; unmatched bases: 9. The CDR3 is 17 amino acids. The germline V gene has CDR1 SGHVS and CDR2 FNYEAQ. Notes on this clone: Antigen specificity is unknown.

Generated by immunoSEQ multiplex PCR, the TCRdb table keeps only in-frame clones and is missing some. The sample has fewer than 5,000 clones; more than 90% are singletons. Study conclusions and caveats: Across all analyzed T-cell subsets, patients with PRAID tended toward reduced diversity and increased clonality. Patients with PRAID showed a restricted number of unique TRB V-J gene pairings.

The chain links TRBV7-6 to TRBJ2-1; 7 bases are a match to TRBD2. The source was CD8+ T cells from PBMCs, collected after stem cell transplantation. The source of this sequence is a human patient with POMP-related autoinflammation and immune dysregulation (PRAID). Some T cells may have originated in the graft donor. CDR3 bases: TGTGCCAGCAGCTTAGATGGCCTAGCGGTCAACTACAATGAGCAGTTCTTC. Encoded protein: CASSLDGLAVNYNEQFF.